The source of this T cell receptor beta chain is a study of blood T cell repertoires in COVID-19. Study overall: There were acute and convalescent COVID-19 samples, and they came from the United States, Italy and Spain.

Original methodology: It was from reference gene primer amplification that nucleated cell counts were estimated. Sequencing was performed with immunoSEQ multiplex PCR; in TCRdb, only in-frame clones are kept and a portion is missing. From that table come the V and J calls and clone size; the DNA was used to work out D and trimming. The repertoire holds fewer than 250,000 clones, with 82% as singletons. Looked up from germline, CDR1 is KGHDR and CDR2 is SFDVKD. Trimming removed 2 bases at V and 1 base at J, with 8 bases between. The CDR3 totals 15 residues. The V call is TRBV24-1, the J call TRBJ1-3; no clear D. This receptor was identified in a woman in her 70s with acute or convalescent COVID-19. The sequenced sample was peripheral blood. Written as DNA, the CDR3 is TGTGCCACCAGTGATTCACGGGGTTCTGGAAACACCATATATTTT. Translation: CATSDSRGSGNTIYF.